The TCR beta chain under discussion was sequenced for a study of shared clonotypes between healthy human individuals. The table came from immunoSEQ multiplex PCR; TCRdb's copy has only in-frame clones and leaves some out. The repertoire includes some 1.1 million clones, roughly 80% of them detected once, and 0.85% to 1% sits in the top ten. Trimming took 1 base from V and 4 from J; bases not matched to a gene: 12. CDR1 LGHNA and CDR2 YNFKEQ come from the germline V gene. CDR3 length: 18 residues. Sequencing was performed on memory CD4+ T cells from PBMCs. Subset of the sample: CD45RA-negative fraction. This receptor was taken from a young man in good health. Some clones in this sample may be carry-over from other donors' samples. The J gene is TRBJ2-5, the V gene TRBV4-2; 10 nucleotides match TRBD2. The CDR3 is CASSQGGWVAGGRETQYF. The CDR3 nucleotides are TGTGCCAGCAGCCAAGGAGGGTGGGTAGCGGGAGGTAGAGAGACCCAGTACTTC.